The clone carrying this TCR beta chain was picked up a small number of times. Its antigen is still unknown. This record belongs to a study of identical twins. Whole-study results and caveats: Fewer insertions were carried by abundant cord blood beta clonotypes, but none was seen in memory repertoires.

The cDNA had a unique molecular identifier and a template-switch universal primer site. One entry per CDR3 protein results from TCRdb running MiXCR on the 5' RACE reads. The repertoire holds around 680,000 distinct CDR3 sequences, 8.6% seen once, with approximately 0.96% in the top ten. V gave up 5 bases and J gave up 9 bases, with 10 bases separating them. This CDR3 has 11 amino acids. These data also featured in a second study, about yellow fever vaccine responses in identical twins.

The sample consisted of PBMCs. The rearrangement uses TRBV12-3 or TRBV12-4 and TRBJ2-5, with D unclear. This receptor was taken from a woman aged 18-30 years in good health. The CDR3 protein is CASSPGEPQYF. The CDR3 DNA sequence: TGTGCCAGCAGTCCTGGGGAACCCCAGTACTTC.